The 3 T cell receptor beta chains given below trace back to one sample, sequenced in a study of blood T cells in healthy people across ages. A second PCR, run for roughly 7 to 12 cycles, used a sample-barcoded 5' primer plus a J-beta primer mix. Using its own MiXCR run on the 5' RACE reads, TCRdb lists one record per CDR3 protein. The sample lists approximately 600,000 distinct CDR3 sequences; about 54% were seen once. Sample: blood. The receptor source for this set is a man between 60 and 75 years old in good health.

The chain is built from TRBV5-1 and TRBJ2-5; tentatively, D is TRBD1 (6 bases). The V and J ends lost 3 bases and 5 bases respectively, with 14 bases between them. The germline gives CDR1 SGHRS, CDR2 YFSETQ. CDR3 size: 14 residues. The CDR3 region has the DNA TGCGCCAGCAGCTCCCCGGGACAATCGGAGACCCAGTACTTC. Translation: CASSSPGQSETQYF. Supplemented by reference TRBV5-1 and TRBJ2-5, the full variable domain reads KAGVTQTPRYLIKTRGQQVTLSCSPISGHRSVSWYQQTPGQGLQFLFEYFSETQRNKGNFPGRFSGRQFSNSRSEMNVSTLELGDSALYLCASSSPGQSETQYFGPGTRLLVL.

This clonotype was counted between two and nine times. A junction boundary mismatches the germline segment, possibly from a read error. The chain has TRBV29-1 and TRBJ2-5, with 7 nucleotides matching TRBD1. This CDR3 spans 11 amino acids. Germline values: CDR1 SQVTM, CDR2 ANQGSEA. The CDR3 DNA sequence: TGCAGCGTCGAAGACAGGGCCCAAGGGTACTTC. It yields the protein CSVEDRAQGYF. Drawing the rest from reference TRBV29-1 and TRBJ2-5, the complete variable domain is SAVISQKPSRDICQRGTSLTIQCQVDSQVTMMFWYRQQPGQSLTLIATANQGSEATYESGFVIDKFPISRPNLTFSTLTVSNMSPEDSSIYLCSVEDRAQGYFGPGTRLLVL.

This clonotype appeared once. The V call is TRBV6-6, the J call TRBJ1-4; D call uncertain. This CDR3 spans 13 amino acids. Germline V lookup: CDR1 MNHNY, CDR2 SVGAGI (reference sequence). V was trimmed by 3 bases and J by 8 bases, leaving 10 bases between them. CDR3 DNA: TGTGCCAGCAGTTATCATGATCGGGAAAAACTGTTTTTT. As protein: CASSYHDREKLFF.